Sequencing of this T cell receptor beta chain was carried out in a study of blood T cell dynamics during melanoma immunotherapy (dated by TCRdb to about 2020). Study-level background: The patients had metastatic melanoma and were given first-line pembrolizumab or nivolumab plus ipilimumab as standard of care in the United Kingdom. To find early correlates of response, the study profiled the peripheral T cell receptor repertoires of patients with metastatic melanoma both before and after one cycle of checkpoint inhibitor therapy. The training cohort was made up of consecutive patients, while a further independent group of patients from the same centre was pooled to form an external validation set. Overall study results and their limits: The relatively small sample size was acknowledged as a potential limitation on generalization of the results. Whether the T cell clones driving repertoire changes were melanoma-specific or reflected general immune activation could not be determined in the study. Unlike progressors, patients who went on to achieve disease control showed a bifurcated reorganization of the PBMC repertoire at W3, with either increased clonality or increased diversity.

In regard to this clone: No antigen is known for it. Base-call qualities are not available, and no considerably larger clone is one nucleotide away.

A fixed 350 ng of DNA was loaded for every bulk PBMC sample. The immunoSEQ TCRb Assay kit was used according to manufacturer instructions to amplify TCR beta CDR3 sequences from genomic DNA. The KAPA Library Quantification Kit for Illumina platforms was used to quantify pooled libraries by qPCR. Pooled libraries were sequenced on an Illumina NextSeq 500, clustered at about 0.55-1.2 pM. As for how the authors treated the data: TCR data were analyzed with immunoSEQ ANALYZER and the R LymphoSeq package. A rearrangement efficiency score was calculated as productive divided by the sum of productive and non-productive CDR3 sequences. Within each patient, timepoints were compared pairwise for clonality, measured with the Gini coefficient, and for diversity, measured with the Renyi index at alpha=1. Clonal relatedness, based on an edit distance of 3, and repertoire similarity, based on the Bhattacharyya coefficient, were both computed in LymphoSeq. To classify response, a linear discriminant analysis based on week-3 changes in clonality and diversity was built with the R MASS and caret packages. This is the immuneACCESS table as TCRdb keeps it, with only in-frame sequences that have V and J called. A part of the clones is gone; compared with another copy, unresolved V genes explain less than half, and the rest is unexplained. That table furnishes V, J and clone size, whereas the DNA furnished D and trimming. The sample profile shows roughly 25,000 clones; approximately 88% of them were found once. The top ten clonotypes cover roughly 4.5% of the sample.

The time point label corresponds to: pre-treatment baseline. Blood samples were taken at two points: before treatment (T0) and at week 3 (W3), which came after the first cycle of checkpoint blockade. Except for two patients with rapid clinical progression, response was assessed 12 weeks after the first infusion by RECIST 1.1; disease control meant complete response, partial response or stable disease. Patients were not eligible if they had prior systemic cancer treatment, concomitant immunosuppressant therapy or synchronous other active malignancies. To track both circulating cells and T cell turnover, TCR beta was sequenced from bulk PBMC as well as from plasma cell-free DNA. Lymphoprep and SepMate tubes were used to isolate PBMC from blood, and red cell lysis was then performed. QIAamp DNA Blood Mini kits were used to extract DNA from PBMC and sorted T cell subsets. Trimming removed 8 bases from V and 6 bases from J, leaving 14 bases between the germline ends. The CDR3 runs 13 amino acids, cysteine and phenylalanine included. Of all the DNA, just the CDR3 is kept, 39 bases in frame from base 1. As encoded in the germline V gene, CDR1 is MDHEN while CDR2 is SYDVKM.

The receptor was isolated from a human donor with melanoma. This sequence uses TRBV28 and TRBJ1-5, with a weak D call of TRBD1 (5 bases match). This material consisted of blood, taken from a patient treated with checkpoint blockade. The base sequence is TGTGCCAGCCGCCCTGGGGGTAGTCAGCCCCAGCATTTT. Translated, this gives CASRPGGSQPQHF.